The 15 T cell receptor beta chains in this list originate from one sample, sequenced in a study of blood T cell repertoires in COVID-19. TCRdb keeps only in-frame clones here, not all; method: immunoSEQ multiplex PCR. The profile shows 350,000 to 450,000 clones, 85% to 90% of them singletons. The sample taken for sequencing was PBMCs or T cells enriched from blood (not recorded which). The source is a woman under 40 who had recovered from COVID-19.

This chain joins TRBV28 and TRBJ2-1, with 8 bases lining up with TRBD2. The CDR3 consists of 16 residues. V dropped 3 bases and J dropped 1; count of bases not matched to a gene: 5. Germline V gene data show CDR1 as MDHEN and CDR2 as SYDVKM. Written as DNA, the CDR3 is TGTGCCAGCAGTTTCTACGGGAGGGTTTCCTACAATGAGCAGTTCTTC. Translated: CASSFYGRVSYNEQFF.

The rearrangement uses TRBV7-6 and TRBJ2-1; 15 positions match TRBD2. Germline V gene data show CDR1 as SGHVS and CDR2 as FNYEAQ. The CDR3 has 14 residues. The V segment lost 5 bases and the J segment 15 bases; nucleotides outside the gene matches: 8. DNA of the CDR3: TGTGCCAGCAGCGACGGGACTAGCGGGAGGAAGTTGTTCTTC. It codes for CASSDGTSGRKLFF.

The V gene is TRBV27, the J gene TRBJ2-7; 7 nucleotides line up with TRBD2. Germline values: CDR1 MNHEY, CDR2 SMNVEV (reference sequence). Trimming took 4 bases from V and 1 from J; bases not matched to a gene: 4. The CDR3 is 14 residues long. The CDR3 DNA reads TGTGCCAGCAGTTATAGCGGGCCTTCCTACGAGCAGTACTTC. Translation: CASSYSGPSYEQYF.

With respect to this clone: One end of the junction varies from germline; a read error may be responsible. The chain is built from TRBV12-5 and TRBJ1-4, with TRBD1 matching 9 bases. CDR1 LGHNT and CDR2 FRNRAP come from the germline V gene. This CDR3 has 15 residues. The CDR3 DNA is TGTGCTAGTGGTTTGGGACAGGGGGTTAATGAAAAATTGTTTTTT. Translation gives CASGLGQGVNEKLFF.

The chain uses TRBV7-9 and TRBJ1-1, with a weak D call TRBD1 (6 bases). The CDR3 extends over 14 amino acids. Between the trimmed V and J ends, which lost 2 bases and 4 bases, there was a span of 11 bases. Germline V CDR1 and CDR2: SEHNR, FQNEAQ (reference sequence). For the CDR3, the DNA is TGTGCCAGCAGCTTACAGGGGAGAGGCACTGAAGCTTTCTTT. This sequence encodes CASSLQGRGTEAFF.

This clone has just a few counts. This chain connects TRBV5-4 to TRBJ1-1, with 11 bases aligning to TRBD1. V lost 3 bases and J lost 9; bases outside the gene matches: 4. The germline V gene encodes CDR1 SGHNT and CDR2 YYREEE (reference sequence). The CDR3 is 13 amino acids. The CDR3 sequence is CASSSRDRGKAFF. DNA for the CDR3: TGTGCCAGCAGCTCCCGGGACAGGGGGAAAGCTTTCTTT.

The chain couples TRBV27 to TRBJ1-2, with 11 bases lining up with TRBD1. CDR1 is MNHEY and CDR2 is SMNVEV in the germline V gene (reference sequence). The CDR3 consists of 15 residues. J was trimmed by 4 bases and V by 2 bases; bases with no gene match: 3. CDR3 in DNA: TGTGCCAGCAGTTTAGGGACAGGGGGGTTCTATGGCTACACCTTC. Protein product: CASSLGTGGFYGYTF.

This chain joins TRBV7-9 and TRBJ2-1; no clear D. Germline loops: CDR1 SEHNR, CDR2 FQNEAQ (reference sequence). Between the trimmed V and J ends, which lost 1 base and 0 bases, there was a span of 10 bases. The CDR3 spans 16 residues. The CDR3 protein is CASSLVADSSYNEQFF. CDR3 in DNA: TGTGCCAGCAGCTTAGTTGCGGATAGCTCCTACAATGAGCAGTTCTTC.

The J gene is TRBJ1-2, the V gene TRBV27, with a weak D call TRBD1 (5 bases). In germline, CDR1 is MNHEY, CDR2 SMNVEV (reference sequence). V was clipped by 3 bases and J by 2 bases, with 16 bases between them. The CDR3 length is 16 residues. CDR3 residues: CASSLGPLGENYGYTF. The CDR3 coding sequence is TGTGCCAGCAGTTTGGGGCCCCTGGGTGAGAACTATGGCTACACCTTC.

This clone was detected a few times. This chain links TRBV30 with TRBJ1-3; no clear D gene. The CDR3 is 12 amino acids. The V gene lost 0 bases and the J gene lost 7 bases, with 7 bases spanning the gap. Germline lookup yields CDR1 GTSNPN and CDR2 SVGIG (reference sequence). CDR3 in DNA: TGTGCCTGGAGTGTAGCGGTTAACACCATATATTTT. Translated: CAWSVAVNTIYF.

The rearrangement uses TRBV19 and TRBJ2-7; TRBD2 agrees at 8 bases. The junction had 9 bases not matched to a gene; V was cut back by 1 base and J by 1 base. CDR1 LNHDA and CDR2 SQIVND come from the germline V gene (reference sequence). CDR3 length: 17 residues. CDR3 residues: CASSIASGGAESYEQYF. DNA for the CDR3: TGTGCCAGTAGTATAGCCAGCGGGGGCGCGGAGTCCTACGAGCAGTACTTC.

This clone appeared a single time. J is TRBJ2-5 and V is TRBV6-5, with D tentatively TRBD2 (7 bases). V dropped 4 bases and J dropped 5 bases, with 11 bases sitting between them. Germline loops: CDR1 MNHEY, CDR2 SVGAGI. This CDR3 is built from 13 residues. CDR3 sequence (DNA): TGTGCCAGCAGTTGGGGGGGCCACGAGACCCAGTACTTC. Translating gives CASSWGGHETQYF.

The V call is TRBV6-2 or TRBV6-3, the J call TRBJ1-3, with 7 bases lining up with TRBD1. J gave up 4 bases and V 2 bases, and 8 bases lay outside the gene matches. Germline V gene lookup returns CDR1 MNHEY and CDR2 SVGEGT. The CDR3 extends over 16 amino acids. CDR3 residues: CASSYRTGQSGNTIYF. CDR3 sequence (DNA): TGTGCCAGCAGTTACCGGACAGGACAATCCGGAAACACCATATATTTT.

The V gene is TRBV18, the J gene TRBJ1-3; possibly TRBD1 for D (6 bases). Germline V lookup: CDR1 KGHSH, CDR2 LQKENI. This CDR3 has 16 residues. With 6 bases removed from V and 0 bases from J, the gap between germline ends came to 15 bases. CDR3 nucleotides: TGTGCCAGCTCCCCGACGGGGGGCTTCTCTGGAAACACCATATATTTT. This sequence encodes CASSPTGGFSGNTIYF.

The genes are TRBV28 and TRBJ1-5, with TRBD1 as a possible D gene (5 bases). Germline CDR1 and CDR2: MDHEN and SYDVKM. V was clipped by 6 bases and J by 4 bases, with 10 bases between them. The CDR3 totals 13 residues. This CDR3 is CASSRDLNQPQHF. CDR3 sequence (DNA): TGTGCCAGCAGCAGGGATCTGAATCAGCCCCAGCATTTT.